The rows below give T cell receptor beta chains drawn from one sample of a study of PD-L1 blockade in urothelial cancer. Assay: immunoSEQ multiplex PCR; the TCRdb copy retains only in-frame clones and omits some. The sample includes 100,000 to 150,000 clones, 86% seen only once; the top ten take 2.4%. The specimen was PBMCs, collected around atezolizumab (anti-PD-L1) treatment. Every receptor here comes from a man over 45 with urothelial cancer. CDR3s include the opening cysteine and the closing phenylalanine or tryptophan. The order of the fields is D gene, J gene, V gene, CDR3 DNA, CDR3 protein. The D gene is left open where the match is weak.

D gene: .
J gene: TRBJ1-1
V gene: TRBV19
CDR3 DNA: TGTGCCAGTAGTATATACCCAGAAAACACTGAAGCTTTCTTT
CDR3 protein: CASSIYPENTEAFF

D gene: .
J gene: TRBJ1-2
V gene: TRBV5-1
CDR3 DNA: TGCGCCAGCGTCAGTACCCATGGCTACACCTTC
CDR3 protein: CASVSTHGYTF

D gene: TRBD1
J gene: TRBJ1-4
V gene: TRBV18
CDR3 DNA: TGTGCCAGCTCATTATCGACAGGGGCCACTAATGAAAAACTGTTTTTT
CDR3 protein: CASSLSTGATNEKLFF

D gene: TRBD2
J gene: TRBJ2-7
V gene: TRBV27
CDR3 DNA: TGTGCCAGCAGCGCTAGCGGGTTCTACGAGCAGTACTTC
CDR3 protein: CASSASGFYEQYF

D gene: .
J gene: TRBJ1-5
V gene: TRBV2
CDR3 DNA: TGTGCCAGCAGTGAAAGAGTAGGGACAACGAGGCAGCCCCAGCATTTT
CDR3 protein: CASSERVGTTRQPQHF

D gene: TRBD1
J gene: TRBJ1-2
V gene: TRBV28
CDR3 DNA: TGTGCCAGCAGCCGGACAGGGTATGGCTACACCTTC
CDR3 protein: CASSRTGYGYTF

D gene: .
J gene: TRBJ2-3
V gene: TRBV19
CDR3 DNA: TGTGCCAGTAGTGACCACGGGTCCGGCTCGACAGATACGCAGTATTTT
CDR3 protein: CASSDHGSGSTDTQYF

D gene: TRBD1
J gene: TRBJ2-2
V gene: TRBV18
CDR3 DNA: TGTGCCAGCTCACTACGACAGGGGCACACCGGGGAGCTGTTTTTT
CDR3 protein: CASSLRQGHTGELFF

D gene: TRBD1
J gene: TRBJ2-1
V gene: TRBV5-1
CDR3 DNA: TGCGCCAGCAGCTTGGACAGGGGGATCTACAATGAGCAGTTCTTC
CDR3 protein: CASSLDRGIYNEQFF

D gene: .
J gene: TRBJ2-1
V gene: TRBV7-9
CDR3 DNA: TGTGCCAGCAGCTTCCACTACAATGAGCAGTTCTTC
CDR3 protein: CASSFHYNEQFF

D gene: .
J gene: TRBJ1-1
V gene: TRBV18
CDR3 DNA: TGTGCCAGCTTGGAGGGACTGGACACTGAAGCTTTCTTT
CDR3 protein: CASLEGLDTEAFF

D gene: .
J gene: TRBJ2-7
V gene: TRBV5-1
CDR3 DNA: TGCGCCAGCAGCCCGGGAACTCTAACCTACGAGCAGTACTTC
CDR3 protein: CASSPGTLTYEQYF

D gene: TRBD2
J gene: TRBJ2-7
V gene: TRBV5-1
CDR3 DNA: TGCGCCAGCAGCATAGCCGGGGGGAGCTCTTACGAGCAGTACTTC
CDR3 protein: CASSIAGGSSYEQYF